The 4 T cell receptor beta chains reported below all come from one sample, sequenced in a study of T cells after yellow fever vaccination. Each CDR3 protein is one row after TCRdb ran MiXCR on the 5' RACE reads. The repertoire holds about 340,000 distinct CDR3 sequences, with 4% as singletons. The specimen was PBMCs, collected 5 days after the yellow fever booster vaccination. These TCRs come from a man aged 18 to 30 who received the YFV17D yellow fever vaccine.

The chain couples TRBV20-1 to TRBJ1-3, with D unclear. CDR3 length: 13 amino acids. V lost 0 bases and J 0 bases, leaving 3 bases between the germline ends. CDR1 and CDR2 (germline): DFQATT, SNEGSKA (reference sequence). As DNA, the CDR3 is TGCAGTGCTAGAGAAAGCTCTGGAAACACCATATATTTT. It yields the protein CSARESSGNTIYF.

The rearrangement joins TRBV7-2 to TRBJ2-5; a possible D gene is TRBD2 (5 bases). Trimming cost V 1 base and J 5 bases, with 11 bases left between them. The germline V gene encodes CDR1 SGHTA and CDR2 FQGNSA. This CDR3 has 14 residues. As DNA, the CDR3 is TGTGCCAGCAGCTTAGGAGGGAATGCGGAGACCCAGTACTTC. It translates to CASSLGGNAETQYF.

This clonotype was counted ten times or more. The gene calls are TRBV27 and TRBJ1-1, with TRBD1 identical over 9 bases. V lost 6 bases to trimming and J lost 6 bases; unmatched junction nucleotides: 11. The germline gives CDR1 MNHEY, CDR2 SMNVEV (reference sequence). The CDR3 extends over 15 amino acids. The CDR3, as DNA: TGTGCCAGCAGAATAGCCGGGACAGGGTCCCCTGAAGCTTTCTTT. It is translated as CASRIAGTGSPEAFF.

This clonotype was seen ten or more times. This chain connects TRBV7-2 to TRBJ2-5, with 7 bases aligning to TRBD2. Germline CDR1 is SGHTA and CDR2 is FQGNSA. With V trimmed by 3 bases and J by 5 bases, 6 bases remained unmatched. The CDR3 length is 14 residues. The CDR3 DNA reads TGTGCCAGCAGCTTCAGACTAGCCGGCGAGACCCAGTACTTC. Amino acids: CASSFRLAGETQYF.